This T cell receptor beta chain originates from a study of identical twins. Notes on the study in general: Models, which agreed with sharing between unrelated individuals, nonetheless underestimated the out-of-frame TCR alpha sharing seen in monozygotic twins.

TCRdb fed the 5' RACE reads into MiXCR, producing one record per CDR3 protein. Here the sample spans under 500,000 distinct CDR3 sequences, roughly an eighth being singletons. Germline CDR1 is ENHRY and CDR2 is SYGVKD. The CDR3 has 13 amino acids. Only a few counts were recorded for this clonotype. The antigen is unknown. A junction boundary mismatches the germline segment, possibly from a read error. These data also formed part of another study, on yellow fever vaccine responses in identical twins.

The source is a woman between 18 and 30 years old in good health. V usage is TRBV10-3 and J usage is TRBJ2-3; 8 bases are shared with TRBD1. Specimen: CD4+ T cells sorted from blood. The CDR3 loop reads CAISRGQADTQYF. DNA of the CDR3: TGTGCTATCAGTAGGGGACAGGCAGATACGCAGTATTTT.